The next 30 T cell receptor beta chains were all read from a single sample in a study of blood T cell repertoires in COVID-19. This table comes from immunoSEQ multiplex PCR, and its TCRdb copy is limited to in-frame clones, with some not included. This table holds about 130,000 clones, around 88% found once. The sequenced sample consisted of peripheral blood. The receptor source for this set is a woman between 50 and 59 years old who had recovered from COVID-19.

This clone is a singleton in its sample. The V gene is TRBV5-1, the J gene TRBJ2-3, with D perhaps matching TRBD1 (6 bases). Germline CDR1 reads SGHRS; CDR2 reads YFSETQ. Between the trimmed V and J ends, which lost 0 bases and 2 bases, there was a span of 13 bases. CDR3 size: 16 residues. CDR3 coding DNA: TGCGCCAGCAGCTTGGCCAGGGGTTTTGCCACAGATACGCAGTATTTT. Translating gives CASSLARGFATDTQYF.

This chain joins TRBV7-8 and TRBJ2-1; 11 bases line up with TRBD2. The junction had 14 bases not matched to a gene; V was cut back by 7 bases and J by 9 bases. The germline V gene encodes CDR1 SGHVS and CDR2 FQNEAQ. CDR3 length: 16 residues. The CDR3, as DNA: TGTGCCAGCATCCCAAAAATAGCGGGGGGGCGTGGTGAGCAGTTCTTC. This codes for CASIPKIAGGRGEQFF.

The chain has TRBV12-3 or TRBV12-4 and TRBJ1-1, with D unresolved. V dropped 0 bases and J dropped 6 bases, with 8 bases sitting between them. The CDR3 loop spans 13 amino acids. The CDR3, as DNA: TGTGCCAGCAGTTTAGCCGGGTACGCTGAAGCTTTCTTT. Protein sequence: CASSLAGYAEAFF.

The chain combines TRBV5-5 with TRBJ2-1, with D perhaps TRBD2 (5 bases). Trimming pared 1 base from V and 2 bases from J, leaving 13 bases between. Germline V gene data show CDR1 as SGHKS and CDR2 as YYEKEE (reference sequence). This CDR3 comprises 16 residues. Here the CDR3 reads CASSLNRVGAYNEQFF. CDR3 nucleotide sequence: TGTGCCAGCAGCTTGAACCGGGTCGGGGCCTACAATGAGCAGTTCTTC.

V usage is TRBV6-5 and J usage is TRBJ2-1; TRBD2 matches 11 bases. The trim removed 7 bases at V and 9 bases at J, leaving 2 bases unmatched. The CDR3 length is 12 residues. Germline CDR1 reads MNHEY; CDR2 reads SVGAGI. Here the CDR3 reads CASNSGRAEQFF. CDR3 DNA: TGTGCCAGCAATAGCGGGAGGGCTGAGCAGTTCTTC.

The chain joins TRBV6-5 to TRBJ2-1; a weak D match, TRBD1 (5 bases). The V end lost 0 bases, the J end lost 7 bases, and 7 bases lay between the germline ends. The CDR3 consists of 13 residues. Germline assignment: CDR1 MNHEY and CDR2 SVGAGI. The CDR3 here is CASSYSGQNEQFF. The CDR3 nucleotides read TGTGCCAGCAGTTACTCGGGGCAAAATGAGCAGTTCTTC.

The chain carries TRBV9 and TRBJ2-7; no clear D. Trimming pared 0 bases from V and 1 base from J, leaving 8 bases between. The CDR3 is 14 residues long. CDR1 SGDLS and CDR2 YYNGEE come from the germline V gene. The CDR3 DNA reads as TGTGCCAGCAGCGTAGATGGGCATTCCTACGAGCAGTACTTC. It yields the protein CASSVDGHSYEQYF.

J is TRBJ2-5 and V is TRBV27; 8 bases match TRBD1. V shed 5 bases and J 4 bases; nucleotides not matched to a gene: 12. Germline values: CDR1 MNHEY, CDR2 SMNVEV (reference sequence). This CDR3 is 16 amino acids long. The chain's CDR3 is CASSLTTGVGIETQYF. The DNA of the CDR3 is TGTGCCAGCAGTCTTACGACAGGGGTGGGGATAGAGACCCAGTACTTC.

CDR3 protein: CASSYVGRGLGYTF. The CDR3 DNA reads TGTGCCAGCAGTTACGTGGGCAGGGGGCTCGGCTACACCTTC. This chain uses TRBV6-5 with TRBJ1-2, with 8 bases identical to TRBD1. Per the germline V gene, CDR1 is MNHEY and CDR2 is SVGAGI. The CDR3 has 14 amino acids. J was trimmed by 8 bases and V by 2 bases; bases with no gene match: 7.

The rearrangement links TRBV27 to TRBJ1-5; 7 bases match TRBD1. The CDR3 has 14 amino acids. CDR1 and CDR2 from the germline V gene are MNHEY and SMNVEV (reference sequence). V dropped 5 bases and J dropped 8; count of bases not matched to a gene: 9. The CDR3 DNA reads TGTGCCAGCAGTACCCAGGGGGTCGGGAAGCCCCAGCATTTT. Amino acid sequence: CASSTQGVGKPQHF.

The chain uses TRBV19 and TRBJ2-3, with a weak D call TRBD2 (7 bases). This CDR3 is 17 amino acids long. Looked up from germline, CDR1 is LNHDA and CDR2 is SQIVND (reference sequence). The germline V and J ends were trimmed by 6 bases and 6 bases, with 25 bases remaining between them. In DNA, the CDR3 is TGTGCCAGTAGCCGCCGGTTGAGGGGGGGGGCGAGGGATACGCAGTATTTT. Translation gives CASSRRLRGGARDTQYF.

Here the CDR3 DNA reads TGCGCCAGCAGCTTAAGGGGCGCCCATTTCGAAAAACTGTTTTTT. Translated, it gives CASSLRGAHFEKLFF. This sequence joins TRBV5-1 and TRBJ1-4; D possibly corresponds to TRBD1 (5 bases). Germline V gene data show CDR1 as SGHRS and CDR2 as YFSETQ. This CDR3 region has 15 residues. The ends were cut back, 2 bases at V and 8 bases at J, with 16 bases in the middle.

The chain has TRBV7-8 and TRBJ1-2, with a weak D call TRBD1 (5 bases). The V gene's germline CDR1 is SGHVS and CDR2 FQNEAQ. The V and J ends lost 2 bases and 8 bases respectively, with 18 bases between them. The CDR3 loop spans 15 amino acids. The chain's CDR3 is CASSLFRQGSPGYTF. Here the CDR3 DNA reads TGTGCCAGCAGCTTATTCCGTCAGGGTTCTCCAGGCTACACCTTC.

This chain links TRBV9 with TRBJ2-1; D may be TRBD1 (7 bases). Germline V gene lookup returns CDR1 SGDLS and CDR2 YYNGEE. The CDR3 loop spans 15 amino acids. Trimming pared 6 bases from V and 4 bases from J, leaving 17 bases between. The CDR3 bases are TGTGCCAGCAACGACGCGGGACAGCTGTACAATGAGCAGTTCTTC. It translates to CASNDAGQLYNEQFF.

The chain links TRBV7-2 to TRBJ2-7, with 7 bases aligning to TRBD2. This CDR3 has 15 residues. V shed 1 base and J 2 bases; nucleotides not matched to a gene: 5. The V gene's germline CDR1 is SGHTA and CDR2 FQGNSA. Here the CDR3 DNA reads TGTGCCAGCAGCTTAGGCCTAGCGGTCACCTACGAGCAGTACTTC. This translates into CASSLGLAVTYEQYF. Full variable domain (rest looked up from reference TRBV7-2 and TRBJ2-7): GAGVSQSPSNKVTEKGKDVELRCDPISGHTALYWYRQSLGQGLEFLIYFQGNSAPDKSGLPSDRFSAERTGGSVSTLTIQRTQQEDSAVYLCASSLGLAVTYEQYFGPGTRLTVT.

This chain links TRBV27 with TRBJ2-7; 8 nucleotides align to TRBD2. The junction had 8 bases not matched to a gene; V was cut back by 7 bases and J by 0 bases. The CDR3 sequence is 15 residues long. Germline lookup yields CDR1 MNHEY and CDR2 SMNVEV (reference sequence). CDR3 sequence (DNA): TGTGCCAGCAATACCCTGGCGGGGGGCTCCTACGAGCAGTACTTC. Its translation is CASNTLAGGSYEQYF.

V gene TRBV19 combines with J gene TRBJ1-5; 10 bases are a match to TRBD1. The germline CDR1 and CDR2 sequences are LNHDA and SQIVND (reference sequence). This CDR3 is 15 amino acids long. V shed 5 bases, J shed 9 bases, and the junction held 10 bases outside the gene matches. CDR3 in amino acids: CASSPWDRGGSPQHF. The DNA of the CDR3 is TGTGCCAGTAGTCCATGGGACAGGGGTGGTTCGCCCCAGCATTTT.

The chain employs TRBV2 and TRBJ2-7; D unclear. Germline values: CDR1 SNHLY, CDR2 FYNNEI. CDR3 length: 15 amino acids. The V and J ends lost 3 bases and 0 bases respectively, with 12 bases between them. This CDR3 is CASSDRGSSSYEQYF. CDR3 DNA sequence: TGTGCCAGCAGTGACCGCGGCTCGAGCTCCTACGAGCAGTACTTC.

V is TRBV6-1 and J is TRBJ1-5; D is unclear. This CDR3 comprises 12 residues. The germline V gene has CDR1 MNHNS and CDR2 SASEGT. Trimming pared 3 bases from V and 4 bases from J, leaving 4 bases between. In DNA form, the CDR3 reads TGTGCCAGCAGTGATCTTAATCAGCCCCAGCATTTT. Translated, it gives CASSDLNQPQHF.

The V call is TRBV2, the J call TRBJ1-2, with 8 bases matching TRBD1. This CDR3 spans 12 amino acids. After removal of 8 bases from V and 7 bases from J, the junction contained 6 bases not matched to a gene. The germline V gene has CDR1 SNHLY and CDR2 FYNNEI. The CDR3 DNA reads TGTGCCAGCGGACAGGGTATCTCTGGCTACACCTTC. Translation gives CASGQGISGYTF.

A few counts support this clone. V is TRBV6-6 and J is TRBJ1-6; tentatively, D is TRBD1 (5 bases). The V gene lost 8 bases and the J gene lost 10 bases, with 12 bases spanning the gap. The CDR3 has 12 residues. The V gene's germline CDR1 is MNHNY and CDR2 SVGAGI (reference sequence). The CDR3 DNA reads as TGTGCCAGCTCCCCGGGGGACTCACCCCTCCACTTT. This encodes CASSPGDSPLHF.

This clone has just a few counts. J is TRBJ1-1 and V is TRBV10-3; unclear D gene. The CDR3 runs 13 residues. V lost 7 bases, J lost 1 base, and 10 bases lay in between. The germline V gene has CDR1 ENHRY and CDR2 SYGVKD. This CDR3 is CAINTVRNTEAFF. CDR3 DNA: TGTGCCATCAATACAGTGAGGAACACTGAAGCTTTCTTT.

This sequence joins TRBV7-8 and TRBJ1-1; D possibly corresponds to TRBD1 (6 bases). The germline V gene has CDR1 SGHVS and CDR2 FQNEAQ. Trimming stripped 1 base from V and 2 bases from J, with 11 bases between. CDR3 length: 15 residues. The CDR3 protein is CASSLVAGANTEAFF. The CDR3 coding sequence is TGTGCCAGCAGCTTAGTTGCAGGGGCAAACACTGAAGCTTTCTTT.

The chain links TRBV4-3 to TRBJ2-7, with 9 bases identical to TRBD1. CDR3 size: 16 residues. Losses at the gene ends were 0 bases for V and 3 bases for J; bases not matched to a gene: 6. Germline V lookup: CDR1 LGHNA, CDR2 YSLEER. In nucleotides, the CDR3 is TGCGCCAGCAGCCAAGAGTCGGGACAGGGTTTCTACGAGCAGTACTTC. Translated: CASSQESGQGFYEQYF.

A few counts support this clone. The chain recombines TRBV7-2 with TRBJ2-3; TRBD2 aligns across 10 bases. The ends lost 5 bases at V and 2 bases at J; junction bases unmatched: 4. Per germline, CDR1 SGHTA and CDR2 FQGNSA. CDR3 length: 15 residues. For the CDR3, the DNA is TGTGCCAGCAGCGTACTAGCGGGAACCACAGATACGCAGTATTTT. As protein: CASSVLAGTTDTQYF. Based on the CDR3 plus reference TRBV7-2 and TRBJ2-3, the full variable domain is GAGVSQSPSNKVTEKGKDVELRCDPISGHTALYWYRQSLGQGLEFLIYFQGNSAPDKSGLPSDRFSAERTGGSVSTLTIQRTQQEDSAVYLCASSVLAGTTDTQYFGPGTRLTVL.

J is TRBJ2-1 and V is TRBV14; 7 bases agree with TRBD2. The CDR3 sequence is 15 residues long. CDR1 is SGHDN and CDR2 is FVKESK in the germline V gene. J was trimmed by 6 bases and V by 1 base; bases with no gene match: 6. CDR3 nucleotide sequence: TGTGCCAGCAGCCAAGTAGCCGGGAGGTCCAATGAGCAGTTCTTC. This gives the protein CASSQVAGRSNEQFF.

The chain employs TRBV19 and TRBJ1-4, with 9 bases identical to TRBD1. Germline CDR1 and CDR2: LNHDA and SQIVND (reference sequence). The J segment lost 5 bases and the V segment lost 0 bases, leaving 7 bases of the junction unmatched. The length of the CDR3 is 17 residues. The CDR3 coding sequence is TGTGCCAGTAGTATAGAGGGACAGGGAAGACCCAATGAAAAACTGTTTTTT. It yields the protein CASSIEGQGRPNEKLFF.

Here the CDR3 reads CASSQLFKAASGEQYF. The CDR3, as DNA: TGTGCCAGCAGCCAACTCTTCAAAGCGGCTAGCGGCGAGCAGTACTTC. The chain joins TRBV3-1 (or the pseudogene TRBV3-2) to TRBJ2-7, with TRBD2 matching over 7 bases. The ends lost 2 bases at V and 6 bases at J; junction bases unmatched: 13. Germline CDR1 is LGHDT and CDR2 is YNNKEL (reference sequence). CDR3 length: 16 amino acids.

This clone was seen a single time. The CDR3 loop reads CASSLEFGLSTGELFF. The DNA for the CDR3 is TGCGCCAGCAGCTTGGAATTTGGGCTATCCACCGGGGAGCTGTTTTTT. The V gene is TRBV5-1, the J gene TRBJ2-2; D is uncertain. The germline gives CDR1 SGHRS, CDR2 YFSETQ. There are 16 residues in the CDR3. V dropped 0 bases and J dropped 4 bases, with 13 bases sitting between them.

The CDR3 DNA reads TGTGCCACCAGCCACCGGGACAGGGGGCGACCAACCCAAACCTACGAGCAGTACTTC. It is translated as CATSHRDRGRPTQTYEQYF. The J gene is TRBJ2-7, the V gene TRBV15, with 12 bases matching TRBD1. The V segment lost 5 bases and the J segment 2 bases; nucleotides outside the gene matches: 16. Germline V gene lookup returns CDR1 LNHNV and CDR2 YYDKDF (reference sequence). CDR3 length equals 19 residues.